The clone carrying this TCR beta chain was seen more than once but under ten times. The data are from a study of blood T cells in healthy people across ages. This CDR3 contains 17 residues. The germline V gene encodes CDR1 MNHEY and CDR2 SVGEGT. V lost 0 bases to trimming and J lost 2 bases, with 11 bases between them. Primers used in a second PCR of roughly 6 to 12 cycles were a sample-barcoded 5' primer and a J-beta primer mix. TCRdb re-called the 5' RACE reads with MiXCR, one entry per CDR3 protein. The sample holds 1.5 million to 2 million distinct CDR3 sequences, about 49% seen once. The chain carries TRBV6-2 or TRBV6-3 and TRBJ2-6; D is undetermined. The TCR comes from a woman between 35 and 50 years old in good health. What was sequenced was blood. This chain's CDR3 is CASSYSERATGANVLTF. DNA of the CDR3: TGTGCCAGCAGTTACTCGGAAAGGGCCACTGGGGCCAACGTCCTGACTTTC.